Listed below are T cell receptor beta chains from one sample, sequenced in a study of blood T cell repertoires in COVID-19. TCRdb keeps only in-frame clones here, not all; method: immunoSEQ multiplex PCR. The sample consists of roughly 190,000 clones, around 90% of them appearing once. Specimen: peripheral blood. These receptors were collected from a man in his forties with active or convalescent COVID-19. Both conserved end residues are part of each CDR3. A D gene is named only where the DNA matches it firmly.

d_call: -
v_call: TRBV6-6
j_call: TRBJ2-7
cdr3_nt: TGTGCCAGCAGTTACTTGGTCGGACACGCCGAGCAGTACTTC
cdr3_aa: CASSYLVGHAEQYF

d_call: -
v_call: TRBV11-3
j_call: TRBJ2-3
cdr3_nt: TGTGCCAGCAGCAAAAACCCTAGCGTGAGTATTTCCCTCGGCCAGTATTTT
cdr3_aa: CASSKNPSVSISLGQYF

d_call: -
v_call: TRBV5-1
j_call: TRBJ2-7
cdr3_nt: TGCGCCAGCAGCCGCGCAACTACTAGCTCCTACGAGCAGTACTTC
cdr3_aa: CASSRATTSSYEQYF

d_call: -
v_call: TRBV19
j_call: TRBJ1-1
cdr3_nt: TGTGCCAGTAGTAAAAGGGGCGGGACTGGGACTGAAGCTTTCTTT
cdr3_aa: CASSKRGGTGTEAFF

d_call: -
v_call: TRBV5-1
j_call: TRBJ2-7
cdr3_nt: TGCGCCAGCAGCTTGGGGCCCGGGGACGAGCAGTACTTC
cdr3_aa: CASSLGPGDEQYF

d_call: TRBD1
v_call: TRBV13
j_call: TRBJ1-2
cdr3_nt: TGTGCCAGCAGCTCCTCAGGGGGCTTTAGGGGCTACACCTTC
cdr3_aa: CASSSSGGFRGYTF

d_call: TRBD1
v_call: TRBV6-6
j_call: TRBJ2-7
cdr3_nt: TGTGCCAGCTACGGGACAGGGGGCATCGAGCAGTACTTC
cdr3_aa: CASYGTGGIEQYF

d_call: -
v_call: TRBV19
j_call: TRBJ2-1
cdr3_nt: TGTGCCAGTAGTACGATACGGGGGGCCCTTCCCAATGAGCAGTTCTTC
cdr3_aa: CASSTIRGALPNEQFF

d_call: TRBD1
v_call: TRBV28
j_call: TRBJ1-1
cdr3_nt: TGTGCCAGCAGTTTATTCGCAGGGGGAACTGAAGCTTTCTTT
cdr3_aa: CASSLFAGGTEAFF

d_call: -
v_call: TRBV9
j_call: TRBJ2-1
cdr3_nt: TGTGCCAGCAGCGTAGCTACCCGAAGCTCCTACAATGAGCAGTTCTTC
cdr3_aa: CASSVATRSSYNEQFF

d_call: -
v_call: TRBV7-2
j_call: TRBJ2-7
cdr3_nt: TGTGCCAGCAGCCCTAAAGGGGAAGCGTATGGGGTAGAGTACGAGCAGTACTTC
cdr3_aa: CASSPKGEAYGVEYEQYF

d_call: -
v_call: TRBV12-3/TRBV12-4
j_call: TRBJ2-7
cdr3_nt: TGTGCCAGCAGTGCCGAGACCTACGAGCAGTACTTC
cdr3_aa: CASSAETYEQYF